This section outlines one T cell receptor beta chain sequence together with its context. V gave up 6 bases and J gave up 6 bases, with 12 bases separating them. CDR1 is MNHEY and CDR2 is SVGAGI in the germline V gene. This CDR3 has 14 residues. The data were produced by immunoSEQ multiplex PCR, yet TCRdb's version contains in-frame clones alone and is incomplete. The table lists more than 55,000 clones, around nine tenths of them singletons. The data were obtained in a study of T cell changes during pregnancy in multiple sclerosis. Sequencing was performed on CD4+ T cells from peripheral blood mononuclear cells, taken in the third trimester of pregnancy. V gene TRBV6-5 combines with J gene TRBJ1-6, with a possible D match to TRBD1 (5 bases). The TCR sequence derives from a female donor with multiple sclerosis, enrolled in a pregnancy study. CDR3 region: CASSTTVTNSPLHF. DNA of the CDR3: TGTGCCAGCAGCACGACAGTGACTAATTCACCCCTCCACTTT.